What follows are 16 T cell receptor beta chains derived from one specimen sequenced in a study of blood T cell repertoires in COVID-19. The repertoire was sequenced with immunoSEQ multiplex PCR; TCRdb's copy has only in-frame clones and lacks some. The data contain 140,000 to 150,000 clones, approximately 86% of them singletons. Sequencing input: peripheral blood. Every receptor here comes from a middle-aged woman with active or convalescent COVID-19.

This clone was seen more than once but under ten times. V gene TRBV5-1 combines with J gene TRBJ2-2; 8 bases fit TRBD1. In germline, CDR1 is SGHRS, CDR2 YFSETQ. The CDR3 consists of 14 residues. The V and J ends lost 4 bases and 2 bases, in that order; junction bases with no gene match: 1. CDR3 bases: TGCGCCAGCAGCGGGACAGGTAACACCGGGGAGCTGTTTTTT. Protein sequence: CASSGTGNTGELFF.

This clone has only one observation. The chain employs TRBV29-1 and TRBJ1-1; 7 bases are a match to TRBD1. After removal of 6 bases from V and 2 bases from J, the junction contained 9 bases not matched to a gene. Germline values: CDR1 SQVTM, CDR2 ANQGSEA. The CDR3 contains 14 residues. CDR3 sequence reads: CSVLSRTGNTEAFF. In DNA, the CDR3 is TGCAGCGTACTTTCCCGGACAGGCAACACTGAAGCTTTCTTT.

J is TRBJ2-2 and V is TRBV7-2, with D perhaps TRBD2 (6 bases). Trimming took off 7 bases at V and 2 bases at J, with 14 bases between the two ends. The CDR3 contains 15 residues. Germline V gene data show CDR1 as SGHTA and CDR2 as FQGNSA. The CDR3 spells CASKKRGVNTGELFF. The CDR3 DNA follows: TGTGCCAGCAAGAAACGCGGGGTTAACACCGGGGAGCTGTTTTTT.

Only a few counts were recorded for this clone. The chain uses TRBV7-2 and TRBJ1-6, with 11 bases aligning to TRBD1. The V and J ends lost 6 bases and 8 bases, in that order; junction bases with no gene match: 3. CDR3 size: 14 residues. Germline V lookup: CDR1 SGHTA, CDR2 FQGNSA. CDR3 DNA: TGTGCCAGCAGGGGGGACAGGGGGTATTCACCCCTCCACTTT. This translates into CASRGDRGYSPLHF.

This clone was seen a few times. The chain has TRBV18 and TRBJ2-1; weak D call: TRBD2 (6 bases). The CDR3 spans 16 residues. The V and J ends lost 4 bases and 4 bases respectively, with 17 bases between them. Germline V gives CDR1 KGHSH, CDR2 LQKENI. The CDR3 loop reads CASSRQRGAQYNEQFF. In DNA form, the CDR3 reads TGTGCCAGCTCACGGCAGCGCGGGGCCCAATACAATGAGCAGTTCTTC.

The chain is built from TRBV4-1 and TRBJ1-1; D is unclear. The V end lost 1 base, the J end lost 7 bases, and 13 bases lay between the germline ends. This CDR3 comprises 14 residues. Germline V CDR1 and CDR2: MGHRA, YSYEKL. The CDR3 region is CASSQAPRESEAFF. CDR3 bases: TGCGCCAGCAGCCAAGCTCCCCGGGAAAGTGAAGCTTTCTTT.

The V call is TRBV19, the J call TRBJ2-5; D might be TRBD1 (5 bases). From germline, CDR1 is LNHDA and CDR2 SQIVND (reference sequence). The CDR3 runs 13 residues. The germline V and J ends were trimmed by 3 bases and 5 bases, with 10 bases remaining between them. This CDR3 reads CASSIAPGETQYF. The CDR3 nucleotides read TGTGCCAGTAGTATCGCCCCAGGGGAGACCCAGTACTTC.

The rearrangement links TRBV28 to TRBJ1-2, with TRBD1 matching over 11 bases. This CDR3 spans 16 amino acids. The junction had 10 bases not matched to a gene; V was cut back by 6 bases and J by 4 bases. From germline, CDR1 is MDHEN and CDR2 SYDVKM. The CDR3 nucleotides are TGTGCCAGCAGCCTTACGAGGACAGGGGGCGGCTATGGCTACACCTTC. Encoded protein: CASSLTRTGGGYGYTF.

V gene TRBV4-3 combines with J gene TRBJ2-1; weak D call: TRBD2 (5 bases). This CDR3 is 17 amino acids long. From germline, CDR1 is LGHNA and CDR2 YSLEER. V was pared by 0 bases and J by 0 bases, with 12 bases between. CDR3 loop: CASSQDALDFSYNEQFF. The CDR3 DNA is TGCGCCAGCAGCCAAGACGCTCTGGACTTCTCCTACAATGAGCAGTTCTTC.

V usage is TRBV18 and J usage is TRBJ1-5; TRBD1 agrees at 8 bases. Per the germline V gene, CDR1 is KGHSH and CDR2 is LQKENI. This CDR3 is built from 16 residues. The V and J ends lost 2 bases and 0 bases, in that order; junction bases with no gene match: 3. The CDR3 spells CASSPFGQGSNQPQHF. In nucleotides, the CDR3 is TGTGCCAGCTCACCATTCGGACAGGGTAGCAATCAGCCCCAGCATTTT.

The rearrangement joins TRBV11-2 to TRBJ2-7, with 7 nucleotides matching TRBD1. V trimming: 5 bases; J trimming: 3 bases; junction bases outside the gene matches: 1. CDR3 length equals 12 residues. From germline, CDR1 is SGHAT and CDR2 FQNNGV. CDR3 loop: CASSRTGYEQYF. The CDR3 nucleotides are TGTGCCAGCAGCCGGACAGGCTACGAGCAGTACTTC.

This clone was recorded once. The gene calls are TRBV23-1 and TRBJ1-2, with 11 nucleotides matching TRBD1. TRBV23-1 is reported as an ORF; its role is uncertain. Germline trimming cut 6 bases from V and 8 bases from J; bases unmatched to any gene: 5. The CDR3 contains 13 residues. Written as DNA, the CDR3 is TGCGCCAGCAGACGGACAGGGGGCGAAGGCTACACCTTC. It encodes CASRRTGGEGYTF.

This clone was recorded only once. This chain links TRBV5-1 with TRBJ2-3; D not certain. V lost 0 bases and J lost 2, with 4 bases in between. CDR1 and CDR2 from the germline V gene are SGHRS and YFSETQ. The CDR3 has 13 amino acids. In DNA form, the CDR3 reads TGCGCCAGCAGCTTGGGTTACACAGATACGCAGTATTTT. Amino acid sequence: CASSLGYTDTQYF.

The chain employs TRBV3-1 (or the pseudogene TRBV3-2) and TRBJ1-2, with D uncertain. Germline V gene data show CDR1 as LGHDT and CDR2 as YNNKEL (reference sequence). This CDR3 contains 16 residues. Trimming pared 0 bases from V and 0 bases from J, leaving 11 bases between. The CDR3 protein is CASSQEWAGSNYGYTF. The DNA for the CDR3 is TGTGCCAGCAGCCAAGAGTGGGCAGGCTCTAACTATGGCTACACCTTC.

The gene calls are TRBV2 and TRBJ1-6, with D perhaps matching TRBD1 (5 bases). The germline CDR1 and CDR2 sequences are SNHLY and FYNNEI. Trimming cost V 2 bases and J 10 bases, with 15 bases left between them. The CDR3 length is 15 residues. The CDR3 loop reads CASSEPGGGYSPLHF. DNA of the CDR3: TGTGCCAGCAGTGAACCGGGGGGGGGTTACTCACCCCTCCACTTT.

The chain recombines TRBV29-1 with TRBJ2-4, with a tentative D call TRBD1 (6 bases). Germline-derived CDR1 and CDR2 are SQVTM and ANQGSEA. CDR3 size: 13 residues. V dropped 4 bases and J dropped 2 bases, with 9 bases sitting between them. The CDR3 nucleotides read TGCAGCGTTGTGGGGGCCCCCAAAAACATTCAGTACTTC. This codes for CSVVGAPKNIQYF.